This T cell receptor beta chain was found in a study of T cell responses to AZD1222 COVID-19 vaccine. Sequenced by immunoSEQ multiplex PCR; TCRdb stores in-frame clones only, minus some. Among approximately 220,000 clones, roughly 91% were seen once, and the ten largest hold roughly 0.99%. The CDR3 loop spans 13 amino acids. V lost 3 bases, J lost 7 bases, and 5 bases stayed unmatched. Germline V lookup: CDR1 KGHSH, CDR2 LQKENI. Source: peripheral blood, taken on day 0 of MenACWY control vaccination. J is TRBJ1-1 and V is TRBV18; 7 bases map to TRBD1. This sequence was found in an adult in good health. The chain's CDR3 is CASSPPDRVEAFF. For the CDR3, the DNA is TGTGCCAGCTCACCTCCAGACAGGGTTGAAGCTTTCTTT.